This T cell receptor (beta chain) is drawn from a study of Graves' ophthalmopathy and Graves' hyperthyroidism. The CDR3 sequence is 13 residues long. CDR1 SQVTM and CDR2 ANQGSEA come from the germline V gene. The V end was cut by 4 bases, the J end by 5 bases, with 13 bases between. The study amplified TCR beta CDR3 regions using RNA transcripts. Second-round multiplex PCR came after first-round RT-PCR with HTBI primers. TCRdb reanalysed the multiplex PCR reads using MiXCR and keeps one entry per CDR3 protein. This table holds 200,000 to 250,000 distinct CDR3 sequences, 20% to 25% found once. At least ten counts were recorded for this clonotype.

The chain is built from TRBV29-1 and TRBJ2-3; a weak D match, TRBD2 (5 bases). The origin of this receptor is a woman aged 45 to 65 with Graves' ophthalmopathy. Sequenced sample: peripheral blood. The CDR3 DNA sequence: TGCAGCGTTGTCCTGGCGGGCCTAGATACGCAGTATTTT. Translation: CSVVLAGLDTQYF.